This TCR beta chain was captured in a study of cytomegalovirus exposure and HLA in healthy donors. Only in-frame clones appear in the TCRdb table, and some are missing; sequencing was by immunoSEQ multiplex PCR. Found here are over 80,000 clones, 85% of them singletons; the top ten hold roughly 20%. The sequence was collected from a man younger than 35 in good health and CMV-seropositive. Sequenced sample: PBMCs.

In DNA form, the CDR3 reads TGTGCCAGCAGCTCGGGACAGGGAACTGAAGCTTTCTTT. The encoded protein is CASSSGQGTEAFF. The J gene is TRBJ1-1, the V gene TRBV28, with TRBD1 identical over 9 bases. The CDR3 is made up of 13 amino acids. Per the germline V gene, CDR1 is MDHEN and CDR2 is SYDVKM. V trimming: 6 bases; J trimming: 5 bases; junction bases outside the gene matches: 4.